This paragraph reports one T cell receptor beta chain. This entry belongs to a study of blood T cell repertoires in COVID-19. From germline, CDR1 is LNHDA and CDR2 SQIVND (reference sequence). The CDR3 sequence is 15 residues long. With 5 bases removed from V and 7 bases from J, the gap between germline ends came to 18 bases. The repertoire was sequenced with immunoSEQ multiplex PCR; TCRdb's copy has only in-frame clones and lacks some. The table includes 280,000 or so clones, over 75% detected once. Source material: peripheral blood. The receptor was derived from a human donor in a cohort sampled during active COVID-19. The rearrangement links TRBV19 to TRBJ2-1; possibly TRBD1 for D (5 bases). The CDR3 here is CASSPRQGTGNEQFF. The CDR3 DNA follows: TGTGCCAGTAGTCCCCGGCAGGGAACTGGGAATGAGCAGTTCTTC. The full variable domain, in which reference TRBV19 and TRBJ2-1 provide the parts outside the CDR3, is DGGITQSPKYLFRKEGQNVTLSCEQNLNHDAMYWYRQDPGQGLRLIYYSQIVNDFQKGDIAEGYSVSREKKESFPLTVTSAQKNPTAFYLCASSPRQGTGNEQFFGPGTRLTVL.